This TCR beta chain originates from a study of PD-1 blockade in classical Hodgkin lymphoma. General study findings and limits: CD4+ TCR diversity rose significantly by C4D1, and CD8+ TCR diversity did not. Exclusion was the outcome for patients who began nivolumab under 1 year after ASCT. In newly diagnosed patients, baseline TCR diversity was reportedly below that of healthy donors. The authors have not defined what causes the repertoire differences, possibly disease activity or prior therapy.

Clones were read by immunoSEQ multiplex PCR, and TCRdb kept only the in-frame ones, dropping some. Here the sample spans approximately 7,100 clones, 86% being singletons. Each patient's relapse followed autologous stem cell transplantation, and brentuximab vedotin exposure varied. Isolation of CD4+ T cells from thawed PBMCs was performed by magnetic negative selection. About this clone: Its matching antigen is unknown.

This receptor was identified in a human donor with classical Hodgkin lymphoma. Specimen: CD4+ T cells from blood, collected at baseline.

The CDR3, as DNA: TGTGCCAGTAGTATACAGTCCTACGAGCAGTACTTC. Translating gives CASSIQSYEQYF. The genes are TRBV19 and TRBJ2-7; D is unclear. V shed 2 bases and J shed 1 base, with 3 bases lying between them. Germline CDR1 is LNHDA and CDR2 is SQIVND (reference sequence). The CDR3 contains 12 residues.